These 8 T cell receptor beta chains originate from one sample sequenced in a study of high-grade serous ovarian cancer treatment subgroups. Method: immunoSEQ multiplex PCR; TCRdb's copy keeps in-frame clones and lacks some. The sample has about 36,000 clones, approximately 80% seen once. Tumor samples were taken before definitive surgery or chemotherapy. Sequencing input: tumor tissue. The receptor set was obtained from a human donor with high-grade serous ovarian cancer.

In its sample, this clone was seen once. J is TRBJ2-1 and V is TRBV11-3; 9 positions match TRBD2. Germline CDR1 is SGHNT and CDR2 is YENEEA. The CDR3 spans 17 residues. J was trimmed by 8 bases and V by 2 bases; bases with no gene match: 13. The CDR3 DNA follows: TGTGCCAGCAGCTTATTCTATTGGCGGGAGGGAGGGGATGAGCAGTTCTTC. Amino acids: CASSLFYWREGGDEQFF.

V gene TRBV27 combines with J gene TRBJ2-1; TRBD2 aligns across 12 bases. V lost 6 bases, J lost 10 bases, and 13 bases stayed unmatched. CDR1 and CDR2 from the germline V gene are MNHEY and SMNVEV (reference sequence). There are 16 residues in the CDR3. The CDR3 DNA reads TGTGCCAGCAGCATTAAGGCCCCTAGCGGGAGGGGGGAGCAGTTCTTC. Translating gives CASSIKAPSGRGEQFF.

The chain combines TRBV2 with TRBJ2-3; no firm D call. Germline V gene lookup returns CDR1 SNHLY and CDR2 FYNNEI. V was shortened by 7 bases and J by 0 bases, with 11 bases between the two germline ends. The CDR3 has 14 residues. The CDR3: CASKTAPSTDTQYF. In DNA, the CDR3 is TGTGCCAGCAAGACCGCTCCAAGCACAGATACGCAGTATTTT.

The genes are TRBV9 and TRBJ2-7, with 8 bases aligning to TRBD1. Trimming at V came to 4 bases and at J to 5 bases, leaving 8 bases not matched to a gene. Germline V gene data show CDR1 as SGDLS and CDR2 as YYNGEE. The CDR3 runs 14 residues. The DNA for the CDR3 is TGTGCCAGCAGCCCCCGACAGGGGACACACGAGCAGTACTTC. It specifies CASSPRQGTHEQYF.

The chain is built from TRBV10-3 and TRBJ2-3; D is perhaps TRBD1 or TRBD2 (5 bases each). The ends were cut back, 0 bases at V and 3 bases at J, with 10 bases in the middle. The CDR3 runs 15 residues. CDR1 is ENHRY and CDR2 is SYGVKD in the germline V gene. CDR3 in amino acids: CAISESGRGTDTQYF. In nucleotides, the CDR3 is TGTGCCATCAGTGAGTCGGGACGAGGAACAGATACGCAGTATTTT.

CDR3: CASSPPNSGNTIYF. The DNA for the CDR3 is TGTGCCAGCTCACCACCGAACTCTGGAAACACCATATATTTT. The genes are TRBV18 and TRBJ1-3; the D is unclear. Germline CDR1 KGHSH, CDR2 LQKENI. This CDR3 is 14 amino acids long. V was pared by 0 bases and J by 0 bases, with 3 bases between.

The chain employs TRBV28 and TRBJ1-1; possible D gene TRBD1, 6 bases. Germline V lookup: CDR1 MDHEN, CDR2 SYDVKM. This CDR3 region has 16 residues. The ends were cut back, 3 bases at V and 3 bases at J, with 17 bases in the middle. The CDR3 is CASSLGFGQSHTEAFF. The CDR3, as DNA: TGTGCCAGCAGTTTGGGTTTTGGACAGTCGCACACTGAAGCTTTCTTT.

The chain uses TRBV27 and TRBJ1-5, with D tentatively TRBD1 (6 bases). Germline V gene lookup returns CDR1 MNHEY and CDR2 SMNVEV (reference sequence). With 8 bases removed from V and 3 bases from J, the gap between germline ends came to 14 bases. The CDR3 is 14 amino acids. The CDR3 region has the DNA TGTGCCAGCGCACAGGGTCGTCCCAATCAGCCCCAGCATTTT. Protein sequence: CASAQGRPNQPQHF.